This T cell receptor beta chain was observed in a study of Graves' ophthalmopathy and Graves' hyperthyroidism. General study findings and limits: Ophthalmopathy versus stable hyperthyroidism: 13-signature model gave less than 90% sensitivity, 81.08% specificity.

This clonotype was seen at least ten times. Antigen specificity is unknown. PBMCs were isolated by Ficoll-Paque density gradient centrifugation, using about 9.2 ml of fresh peripheral blood as the starting material. V was clipped by 3 bases and J by 2 bases; unmatched bases: 6. From germline, CDR1 is MNHNS and CDR2 SASEGT. This CDR3 region has 15 residues. Amplification targeted the TCR beta CDR3 regions, with RNA transcripts as the source material. In the first round, RT-PCR was carried out with HTBI primers, and a multiplex PCR formed the second round. From the multiplex PCR reads, TCRdb called clonotypes with MiXCR, one entry per CDR3 protein. The sample records 600,000 to 700,000 distinct CDR3 sequences, about two fifths being singletons.

This TCR derives from an adult man with Graves' ophthalmopathy. The sequencing sample was made of peripheral blood. This chain connects TRBV6-1 to TRBJ2-5; 7 bases match TRBD1. The CDR3 nucleotides read TGTGCCAGCAGTGAGGCAGGGGGAACACAAGAGACCCAGTACTTC. Residues: CASSEAGGTQETQYF.